This T cell receptor (beta chain) was captured in a study of identical twins. The CDR3 extends over 13 amino acids. Germline CDR1 is LNHDA and CDR2 is SQIVND (reference sequence). V gave up 3 bases and J gave up 5 bases, with 8 bases separating them. Only a few counts were recorded for this clonotype. Its antigen is not known. Each cDNA held unique molecular identifiers, and template switching gave it a universal primer site. TCRdb independently ran MiXCR on the 5' RACE reads; one entry per CDR3 protein. The data show about 570,000 distinct CDR3 sequences, 9.5% to 10% seen once. Study-wide points: With abundant cord blood beta clonotypes, insertions were fewer; memory repertoires showed no such pattern. Zero-insertion analyses could be partly confounded by invariant MAIT and iNKT cells.

These records were also assigned to another study, of yellow fever vaccine responses in identical twins. From that paper: Reportedly, twins showed a vaccine T cell response that looked partly convergent and partly personalized.

The V gene is TRBV19, the J gene TRBJ2-4; D is unclear. The sequence came from a woman between 18 and 30 years old in good health. What was sequenced was PBMCs. CDR3 sequence: CASSINLENIQYF. The CDR3 bases are TGTGCCAGTAGTATCAACCTAGAAAACATTCAGTACTTC.